This T cell receptor beta chain was sequenced during a study of T-cell reconstitution after alpha-beta-depleted transplantation in children. Notes on the study in general: The high TCRbeta diversity at day 60 in some patients came from surviving recipient T cells and thymic progenitors. Expanded graft clones, several hundred of them, were reportedly the source of alpha-beta T cells about two months after transplant.

To note about this clonotype: Its target is not known.

This sample's TCRbeta library carried unique molecular identifier barcodes. A single record per CDR3 protein comes from TCRdb applying MiXCR to the PCR reads. Of about 1,000,000 distinct CDR3 sequences listed, about 29% are singletons. J lost 3 bases, V lost 0 bases, and 10 bases had no gene match. The CDR3 is 19 amino acids. Germline CDR1 SGHVS, CDR2 FQNEAQ. Specimen: PBMCs, mostly from graft donor cells, collected 360 days after TCRalphabeta/CD19-depleted stem cell transplant. The sequence was obtained from a boy less than two years old who had a stem cell transplant for SCID, so the T cells may come from the graft donor. J is TRBJ2-6 and V is TRBV7-8; 8 positions match TRBD2. The CDR3 region is CASSLAYGGASDGANVLTF. As DNA, the CDR3 is TGTGCCAGCAGCTTAGCATACGGGGGGGCCTCTGATGGGGCCAACGTCCTGACTTTC.